This T cell receptor beta chain came from a study of T cells in Graves' hyperthyroidism and ophthalmopathy. J lost 4 bases, V lost 4 bases, and 15 bases had no gene match. Germline CDR1 and CDR2: SGHVS and FQNEAQ. The CDR3 length is 17 residues. Amplification yielded TCR beta CDR3 regions, with RNA transcripts as the source. The HTBI set primed first-round TCR CDR3 RT-PCR. TCRdb re-called the multiplex PCR reads through MiXCR, storing one row per CDR3 protein. The sample yields 350,000 to 450,000 distinct CDR3 sequences, roughly an eighth seen once. The clonotype was recovered from a man aged 45-60 years with Graves' ophthalmopathy. The chain links TRBV7-8 to TRBJ2-7, with TRBD2 matching over 8 bases. The sequenced sample consisted of blood. The CDR3 bases are TGTGCCAGCAGCTCGAACGCATTCGGGACTAGGTCATACGAGCAGTACTTC. Translated, it gives CASSSNAFGTRSYEQYF. The full variable domain, rest sourced from reference TRBV7-8 and TRBJ2-7, is GAGVSQSPRYKVAKRGQDVALRCDPISGHVSLFWYQQALGQGPEFLTYFQNEAQLDKSGLPSDRFFAERPEGSVSTLKIQRTQQEDSAVYLCASSSNAFGTRSYEQYFGPGTRLTVT.